This T cell receptor (beta chain) is from a study of cytomegalovirus exposure and HLA in healthy donors. Study-wide background: The 110 or so validation repertoires used a platform that matched the one used for the approximately 690 first-cohort repertoires, as a later analysis reported.

Whole-study results and caveats: CMV antigen specificity of three CMV-associated chains was confirmed in vitro.

Note on this clone: Its antigen is not known.

While the first cohort had 700 or so subjects, the donors belonged to the separate validation cohort of over a hundred subjects. The repertoire was sequenced with immunoSEQ multiplex PCR; TCRdb's copy has only in-frame clones and lacks some. This sample carries roughly 140,000 clones, approximately 90% of them seen once, and the ten largest clones take about 0.75%. The CDR3 is 15 amino acids. Germline CDR1 reads MGHRA; CDR2 reads YSYEKL. V was shortened by 5 bases and J by 4 bases, with 17 bases between the two germline ends. The TCR comes from a man between 18 and 29 years old in good health and CMV-seronegative. The chain carries TRBV4-1 and TRBJ1-2; D might be TRBD1 (5 bases). The sequenced material came from PBMCs. The CDR3 spells CASSFPTEKPYGYTF. Here the CDR3 DNA reads TGCGCCAGCAGCTTCCCGACAGAGAAACCCTATGGCTACACCTTC.